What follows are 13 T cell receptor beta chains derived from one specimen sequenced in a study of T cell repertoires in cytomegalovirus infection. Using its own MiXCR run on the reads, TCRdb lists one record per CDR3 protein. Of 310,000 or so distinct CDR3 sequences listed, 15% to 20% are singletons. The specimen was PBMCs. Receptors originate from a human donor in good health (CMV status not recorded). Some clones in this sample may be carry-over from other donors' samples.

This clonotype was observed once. The CDR3 region is CASSDPGSGEQFF. CDR3 nucleotides: TGCGCCAGCAGCGACCCAGGGTCCGGTGAGCAGTTCTTC. The chain combines TRBV5-1 with TRBJ2-1; a possible D gene is TRBD1 (5 bases). The CDR3 is made up of 13 amino acids. With 4 bases removed from V and 9 bases from J, the gap between germline ends came to 14 bases. CDR1 and CDR2 from the germline V gene are SGHRS and YFSETQ.

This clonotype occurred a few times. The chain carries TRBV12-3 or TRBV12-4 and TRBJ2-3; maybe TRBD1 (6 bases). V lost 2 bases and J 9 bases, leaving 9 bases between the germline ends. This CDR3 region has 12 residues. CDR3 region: CASSLRTVTQYF. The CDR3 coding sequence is TGTGCCAGCAGTTTAAGGACAGTCACGCAGTATTTT.

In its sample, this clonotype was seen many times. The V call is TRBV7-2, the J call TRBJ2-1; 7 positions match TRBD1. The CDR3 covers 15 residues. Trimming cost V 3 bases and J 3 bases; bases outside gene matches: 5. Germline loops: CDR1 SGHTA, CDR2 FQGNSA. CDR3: CASSLLTGSYNEQFF. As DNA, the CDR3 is TGTGCCAGCAGCTTGTTGACAGGGAGCTACAATGAGCAGTTCTTC.

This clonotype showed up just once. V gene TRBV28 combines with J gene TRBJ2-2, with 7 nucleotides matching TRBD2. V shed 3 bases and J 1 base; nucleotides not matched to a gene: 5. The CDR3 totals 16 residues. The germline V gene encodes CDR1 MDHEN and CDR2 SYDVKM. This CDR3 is CASSFGVAGNTGELFF. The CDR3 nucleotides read TGTGCCAGCAGTTTTGGGGTAGCGGGGAACACCGGGGAGCTGTTTTTT. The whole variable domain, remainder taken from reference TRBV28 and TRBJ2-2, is DVKVTQSSRYLVKRTGEKVFLECVQDMDHENMFWYRQDPGLGLRLIYFSYDVKMKEKGDIPEGYSVSREKKERFSLILESASTNQTSMYLCASSFGVAGNTGELFFGEGSRLTVL.

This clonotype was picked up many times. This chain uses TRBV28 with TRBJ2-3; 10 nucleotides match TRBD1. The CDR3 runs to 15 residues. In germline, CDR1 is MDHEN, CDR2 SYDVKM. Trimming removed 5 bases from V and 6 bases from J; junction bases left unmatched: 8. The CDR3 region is CASSPSGQGSDTQYF. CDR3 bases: TGTGCCAGCAGTCCCTCGGGACAGGGGTCGGATACGCAGTATTTT.

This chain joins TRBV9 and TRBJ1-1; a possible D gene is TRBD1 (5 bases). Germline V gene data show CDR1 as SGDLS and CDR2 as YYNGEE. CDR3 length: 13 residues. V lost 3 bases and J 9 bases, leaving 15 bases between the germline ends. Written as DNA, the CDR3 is TGTGCCAGCAGCGAGGGACCTGGCAGCCAAGCTTTCTTT. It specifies CASSEGPGSQAFF.

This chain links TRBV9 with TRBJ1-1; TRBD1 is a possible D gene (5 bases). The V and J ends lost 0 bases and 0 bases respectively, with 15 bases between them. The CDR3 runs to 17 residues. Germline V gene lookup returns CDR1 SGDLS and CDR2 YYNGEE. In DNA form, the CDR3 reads TGTGCCAGCAGCGTAGCTCGGGGACGACCACTGAACACTGAAGCTTTCTTT. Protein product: CASSVARGRPLNTEAFF.

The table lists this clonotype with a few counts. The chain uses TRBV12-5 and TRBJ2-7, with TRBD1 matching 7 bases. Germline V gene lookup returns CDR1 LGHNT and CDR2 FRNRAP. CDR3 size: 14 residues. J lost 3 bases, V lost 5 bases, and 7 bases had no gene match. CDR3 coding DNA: TGTGCTAGTGGTCTCGGACAGGTCGGCTACGAGCAGTACTTC. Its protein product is CASGLGQVGYEQYF. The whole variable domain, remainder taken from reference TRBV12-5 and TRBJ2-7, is DARVTQTPRHKVTEMGQEVTMRCQPILGHNTVFWYRQTMMQGLELLAYFRNRAPLDDSGMPKDRFSAEMPDATLATLKIQPSEPRDSAVYFCASGLGQVGYEQYFGPGTRLTVT.

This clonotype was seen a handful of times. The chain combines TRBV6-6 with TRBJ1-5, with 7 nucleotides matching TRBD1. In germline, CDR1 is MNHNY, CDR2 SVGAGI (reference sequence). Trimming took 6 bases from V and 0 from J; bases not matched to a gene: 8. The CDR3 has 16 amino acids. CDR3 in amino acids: CASSYGQALSNQPQHF. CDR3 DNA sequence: TGTGCCAGCAGCTATGGACAGGCTCTTAGCAATCAGCCCCAGCATTTT.

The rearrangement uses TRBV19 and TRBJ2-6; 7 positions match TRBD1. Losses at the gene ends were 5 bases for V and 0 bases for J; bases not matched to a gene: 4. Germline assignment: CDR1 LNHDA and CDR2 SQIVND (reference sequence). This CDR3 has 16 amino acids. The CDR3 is CASSRDRGSGANVLTF. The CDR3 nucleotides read TGTGCCAGTAGTCGGGACAGAGGCTCTGGGGCCAACGTCCTGACTTTC. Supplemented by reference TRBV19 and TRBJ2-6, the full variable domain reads DGGITQSPKYLFRKEGQNVTLSCEQNLNHDAMYWYRQDPGQGLRLIYYSQIVNDFQKGDIAEGYSVSREKKESFPLTVTSAQKNPTAFYLCASSRDRGSGANVLTFGAGSRLTVL.

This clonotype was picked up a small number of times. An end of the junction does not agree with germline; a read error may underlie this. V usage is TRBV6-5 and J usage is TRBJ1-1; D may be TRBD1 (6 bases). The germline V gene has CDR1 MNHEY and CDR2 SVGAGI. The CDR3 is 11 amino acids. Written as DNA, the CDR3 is TGTGCCAGCAGTTACCCCCCGGGACATTCCTTT. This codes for CASSYPPGHSF.

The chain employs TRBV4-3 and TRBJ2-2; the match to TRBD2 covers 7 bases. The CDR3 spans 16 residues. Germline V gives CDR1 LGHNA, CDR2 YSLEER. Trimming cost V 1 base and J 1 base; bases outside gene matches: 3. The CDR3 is CASSQGGTMNTGELFF. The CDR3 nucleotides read TGCGCCAGCAGCCAAGGGGGGACTATGAACACCGGGGAGCTGTTTTTT.

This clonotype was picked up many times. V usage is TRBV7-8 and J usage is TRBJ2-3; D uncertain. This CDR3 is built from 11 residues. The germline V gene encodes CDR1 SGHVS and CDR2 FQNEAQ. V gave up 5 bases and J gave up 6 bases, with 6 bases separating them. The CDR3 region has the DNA TGTGCCAGCAGCGCCGGGGATACGCAGTATTTT. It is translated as CASSAGDTQYF.